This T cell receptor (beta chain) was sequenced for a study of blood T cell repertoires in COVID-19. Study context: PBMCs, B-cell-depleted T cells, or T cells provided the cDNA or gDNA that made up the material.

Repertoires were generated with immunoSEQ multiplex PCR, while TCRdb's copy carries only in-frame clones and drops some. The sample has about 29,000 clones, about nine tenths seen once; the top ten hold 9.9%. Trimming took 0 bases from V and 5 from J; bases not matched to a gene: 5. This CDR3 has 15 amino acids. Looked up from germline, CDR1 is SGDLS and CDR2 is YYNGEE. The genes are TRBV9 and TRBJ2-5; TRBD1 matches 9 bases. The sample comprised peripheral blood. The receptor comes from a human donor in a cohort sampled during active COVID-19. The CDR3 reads CASSVVTGGTETQYF. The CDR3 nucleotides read TGTGCCAGCAGCGTAGTGACAGGGGGGACTGAGACCCAGTACTTC. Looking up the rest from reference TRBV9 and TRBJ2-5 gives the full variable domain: DSGVTQTPKHLITATGQRVTLRCSPRSGDLSVYWYQQSLDQGLQFLIQYYNGEERAKGNILERFSAQQFPDLHSELNLSSLELGDSALYFCASSVVTGGTETQYFGPGTRLLVL.